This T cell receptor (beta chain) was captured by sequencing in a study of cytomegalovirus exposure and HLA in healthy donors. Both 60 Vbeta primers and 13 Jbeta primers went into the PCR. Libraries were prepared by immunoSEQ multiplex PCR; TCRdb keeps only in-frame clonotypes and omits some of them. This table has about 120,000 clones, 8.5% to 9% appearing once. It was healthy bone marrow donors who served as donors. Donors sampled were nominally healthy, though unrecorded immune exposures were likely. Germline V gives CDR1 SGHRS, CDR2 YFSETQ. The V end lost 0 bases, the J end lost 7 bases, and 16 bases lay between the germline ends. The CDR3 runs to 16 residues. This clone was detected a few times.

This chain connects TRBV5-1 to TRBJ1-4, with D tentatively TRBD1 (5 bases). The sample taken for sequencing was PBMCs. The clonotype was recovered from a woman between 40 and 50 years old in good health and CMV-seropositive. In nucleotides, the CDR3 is TGCGCCAGCAGCTTGGGGCCCCCAGGGTTGGGTGAAAAACTGTTTTTT. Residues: CASSLGPPGLGEKLFF.